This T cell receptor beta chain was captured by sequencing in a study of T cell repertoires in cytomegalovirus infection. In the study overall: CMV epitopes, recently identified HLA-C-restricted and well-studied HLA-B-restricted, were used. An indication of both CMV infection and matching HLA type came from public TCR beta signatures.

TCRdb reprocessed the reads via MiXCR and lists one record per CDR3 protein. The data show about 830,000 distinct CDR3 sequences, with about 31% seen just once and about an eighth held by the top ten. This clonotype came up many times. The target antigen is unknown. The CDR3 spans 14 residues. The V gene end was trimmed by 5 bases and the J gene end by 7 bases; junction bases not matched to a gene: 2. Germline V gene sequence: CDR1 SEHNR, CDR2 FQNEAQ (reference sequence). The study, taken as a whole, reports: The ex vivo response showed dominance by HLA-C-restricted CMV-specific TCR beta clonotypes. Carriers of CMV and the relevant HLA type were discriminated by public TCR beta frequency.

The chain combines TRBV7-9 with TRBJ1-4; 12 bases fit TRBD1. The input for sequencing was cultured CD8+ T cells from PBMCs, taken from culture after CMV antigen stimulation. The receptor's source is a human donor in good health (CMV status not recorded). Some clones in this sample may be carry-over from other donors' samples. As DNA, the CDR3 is TGTGCCAGCAGCGGGGACAGGGGGCGTGAAAAACTGTTTTTT. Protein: CASSGDRGREKLFF.